The sequence of this TCR beta chain was determined in a study of OX40 agonist ivuxolimab in advanced cancers. As for the study more broadly: Ivuxolimab was an agonistic, fully human IgG2 monoclonal antibody directed against OX40 (CD134), a costimulatory receptor. A male proportion of 75% to 85% and a mean age of around 60 years, ranging from about 20 to 80, were recorded for the dose-escalation cohort. The paper describes the monotherapy dose-escalation part (N of about 47 patients) of the phase I trial of ivuxolimab. Of the roughly 50 dose-escalation patients, hepatocellular carcinoma was present in about 20, melanoma in approximately 15, renal cell carcinoma in 9 and head and neck cancer in 9. Prior anti-PD-1, anti-PD-L1 or anti-CTLA-4 therapy was permitted, and checkpoint inhibitors had been received by around 40% of dose-escalation patients. Partial responses were achieved by three dose-escalation patients, of whom one had hepatocellular carcinoma and two had cutaneous melanoma. The point of sequencing TCRbeta in the periphery was to test whether ivuxolimab changed TCR sequence diversity and drove clonal T-cell expansion. Intravenous ivuxolimab was administered to patients every 2 weeks at six dose levels: 0.01, 0.1, 0.3, 1.5, 3 and 10 mg/kg.

The CDR3 runs 20 amino acids, cysteine and phenylalanine included. The kept DNA is CDR3 alone, 60 bases in frame from the first base. Germline trimming: 3 bases from V, 4 bases from J; junction bases outside gene matches: 15. The germline V gene specifies SGDLS as CDR1 and YYNGEE as CDR2. The trial excluded patients who had a history of autoimmune disease or were on systemic immunosuppression. In every dose cohort, peripheral blood was drawn for TCR sequencing at baseline, cycle 4 day 1, and cycle 7 day 1. Samples came from an open-label, multicenter, first-in-human phase I dose-escalation trial of ivuxolimab. Adults with locally advanced or metastatic melanoma, renal cell carcinoma, hepatocellular carcinoma or head and neck squamous cell carcinoma were enrolled in the trial. Before TCR sequencing, CD4+ and CD8+ T cells were separately sorted from peripheral blood. For sequencing of the TCRbeta CDR3 region, genomic DNA was extracted from the sorted cells. The immunoSEQ Assay was used for sequencing of TCRbeta CDR3 regions. TCRdb obtained this table from immuneACCESS and retained in-frame rearrangements with V and J assigned. These tables miss some clones; where compared with another copy, unresolved V genes account for less than half of the shortfall, and the remainder is unexplained. A total of about 120,000 clones appear in this sample, about 93% of them only once. The top ten hold less than 0.2% of the sample.

The paper's findings and limits, for the study overall: At doses from 0.1 to 3.0 mg/kg, clonal expansion was seen in both CD4+ and CD8+ blood T cells between baseline and week 6. The antigen specificity of the clonally expanded peripheral T cells was not determined. Low levels of normalized T-cell clonal expansion were also seen in some patients who did not respond. After ivuxolimab, more expanded clones were found on average in CD8+ T cells than in CD4+ T cells. In the 0.1-3.0 mg/kg groups, partial responders had among the lowest normalized peripheral clonal expansion, particularly in CD8+ T cells.

As regards this clone: Its recognized antigen is unknown. Base quality data are lacking; no much larger clone is found one base away.

Here the chain combines TRBV9 and TRBJ2-3; 15 junctional bases match TRBD2. This receptor was taken from an adult with an advanced solid tumor such as melanoma, head and neck, liver or kidney cancer. The material was CD4+ or CD8+ T cells sorted from blood, obtained in a trial of the OX40 agonist ivuxolimab. This receptor carries the CDR3 CASSGEGLAGGIRGADTQYF. The nucleotides read TGTGCCAGCAGCGGAGAGGGACTAGCGGGGGGAATTAGGGGTGCAGATACGCAGTATTTT.